This T cell receptor (beta chain) emerged from a study of T cell repertoires in cytomegalovirus infection. At the level of the study: Based on public TCR beta signatures, there were indications of CMV infection and of a matching HLA type. Study-level results: Predominance within the ex vivo response was attributable to HLA-C-restricted CMV-specific TCR beta clonotypes. People with CMV and the relevant HLA were identified by cumulative public TCR beta family frequency.

TCRdb recomputed calls from the reads with MiXCR, one row per CDR3 protein. The sample has some 680,000 distinct CDR3 sequences, 35% to 45% seen once. Details on this clonotype: The antigen remains unidentified.

This CDR3 is built from 15 residues. Trimming shortened V by 3 bases and J by 5 bases, and 17 bases separated the two germline ends. Per the germline V gene, CDR1 is SEHNR and CDR2 is FQNEAQ (reference sequence). This chain connects TRBV7-9 to TRBJ2-7; D is possibly TRBD2 (6 bases). This clonotype was sampled from a human donor in good health (CMV status not recorded). Some clones in this sample may be carry-over from other donors' samples. Sequences were obtained from PBMCs. The CDR3 DNA is TGTGCCAGCAGCTTTACAGGAGCCGCTAGCGACGAGCAGTACTTC. Its protein is CASSFTGAASDEQYF. Looking up the rest from reference TRBV7-9 and TRBJ2-7 gives the full variable domain: DTGVSQNPRHKITKRGQNVTFRCDPISEHNRLYWYRQTLGQGPEFLTYFQNEAQLEKSRLLSDRFSAERPKGSFSTLEIQRTEQGDSAMYLCASSFTGAASDEQYFGPGTRLTVT.